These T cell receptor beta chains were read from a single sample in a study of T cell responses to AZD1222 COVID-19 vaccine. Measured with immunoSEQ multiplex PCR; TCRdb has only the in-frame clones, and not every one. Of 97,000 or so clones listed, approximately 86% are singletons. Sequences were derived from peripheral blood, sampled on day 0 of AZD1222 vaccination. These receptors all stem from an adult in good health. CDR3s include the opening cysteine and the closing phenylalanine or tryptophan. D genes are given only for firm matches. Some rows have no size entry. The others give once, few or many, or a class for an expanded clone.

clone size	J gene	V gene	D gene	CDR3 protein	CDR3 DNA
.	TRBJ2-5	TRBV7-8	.	CASSLDLAETQYF	TGTGCCAGCAGCTTAGACCTAGCCGAGACCCAGTACTTC
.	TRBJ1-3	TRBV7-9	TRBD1	CASSPDRERDTIYF	TGTGCCAGCAGCCCGGACAGGGAAAGGGACACCATATATTTT
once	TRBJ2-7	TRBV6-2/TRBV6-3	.	CASSGQTYEQYF	TGTGCCAGCAGTGGTCAGACCTACGAGCAGTACTTC
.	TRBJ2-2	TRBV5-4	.	CASSSDLPNTGELFF	TGTGCCAGCAGCTCAGATCTTCCGAACACCGGGGAGCTGTTTTTT
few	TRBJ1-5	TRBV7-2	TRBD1	CASSPSDRGLLNQPQHF	TGTGCCAGCAGCCCTTCGGACAGGGGGCTACTCAATCAGCCCCAGCATTTT
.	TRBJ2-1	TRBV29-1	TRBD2	CSVGLAGEQFF	TGCAGCGTTGGACTAGCGGGTGAGCAGTTCTTC
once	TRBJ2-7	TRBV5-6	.	CASSWTRRYEQYF	TGTGCCAGCAGCTGGACGCGCCGCTACGAGCAGTACTTC
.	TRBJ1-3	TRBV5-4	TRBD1	CASTSDRGEPSGGNTIYF	TGTGCCAGCACCTCCGACAGGGGGGAGCCCTCTGGGGGAAACACCATATATTTT
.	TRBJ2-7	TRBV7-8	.	CASSRNRAGYEQYF	TGTGCCAGCAGCCGAAACAGGGCCGGCTACGAGCAGTACTTC
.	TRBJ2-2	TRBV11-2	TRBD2	CASSPGGLAGNTGELFF	TGTGCCAGCAGCCCGGGAGGGCTAGCGGGGAACACCGGGGAGCTGTTTTTT
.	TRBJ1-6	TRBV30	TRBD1	CAWKSDRGNSPLHF	TGTGCCTGGAAATCGGACAGGGGCAATTCACCCCTCCACTTT
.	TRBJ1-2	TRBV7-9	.	CASSNGKREGYTF	TGTGCCAGCAGCAACGGGAAACGGGAAGGCTACACCTTC
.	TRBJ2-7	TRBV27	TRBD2	CASSFGGRVNEQYF	TGTGCCAGCAGTTTCGGCGGGAGGGTTAACGAGCAGTACTTC
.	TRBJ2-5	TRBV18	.	CASSAQETQYF	TGTGCCAGCTCAGCACAAGAGACCCAGTACTTC
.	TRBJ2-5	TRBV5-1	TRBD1	CASSLLQGAETQYF	TGCGCCAGCAGCTTGCTACAGGGGGCAGAGACCCAGTACTTC
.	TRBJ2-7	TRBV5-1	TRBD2	CASQSGTSGTEQYF	TGCGCCAGCCAATCCGGGACTAGCGGGACCGAGCAGTACTTC
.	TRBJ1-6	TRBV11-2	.	CASSPLQGPYNSPLHF	TGTGCCAGCAGCCCTCTCCAGGGACCCTATAATTCACCCCTCCACTTT
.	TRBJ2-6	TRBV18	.	CASSLQGANVLTF	TGTGCCAGCTCACTCCAGGGGGCCAACGTCCTGACTTTC
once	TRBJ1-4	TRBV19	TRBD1	CASNAGGLINEKLFF	TGTGCCAGTAATGCAGGGGGCCTCATAAATGAAAAACTGTTTTTT
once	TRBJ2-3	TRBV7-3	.	CASSFKPRTDTQYF	TGTGCCAGCAGCTTCAAACCGCGTACAGATACGCAGTATTTT
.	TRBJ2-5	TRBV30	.	CAWSRDARETQYF	TGTGCCTGGAGCCGGGACGCCCGGGAGACCCAGTACTTC
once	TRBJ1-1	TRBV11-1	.	CASSLRQRTEAFF	TGTGCCAGCAGCTTACGACAGCGAACTGAAGCTTTCTTT
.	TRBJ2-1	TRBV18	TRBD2	CASSPGLAGGHEQFF	TGTGCCAGCTCACCCGGACTAGCGGGAGGCCATGAGCAGTTCTTC
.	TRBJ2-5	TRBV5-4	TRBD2	CASSKTSPMETQYF	TGTGCCAGCAGCAAGACTAGCCCAATGGAGACCCAGTACTTC
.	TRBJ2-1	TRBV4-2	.	CASNERGWNEQFF	TGTGCCAGCAACGAACGGGGGTGGAATGAGCAGTTCTTC
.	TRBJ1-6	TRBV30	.	CAWSVSSYNSPLHF	TGTGCCTGGAGTGTGAGCTCCTATAATTCACCCCTCCACTTT
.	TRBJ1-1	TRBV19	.	CASFDWQLPIPLF	TGTGCCAGTTTCGATTGGCAGCTTCCAATCCCCCTCTTT
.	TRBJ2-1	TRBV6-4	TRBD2	CASSDGLAGGNEQFF	TGTGCCAGCAGTGACGGACTAGCGGGGGGCAATGAGCAGTTCTTC
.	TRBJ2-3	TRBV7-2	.	CASSSPRGRGADTQYF	TGTGCCAGCAGCTCCCCCCGGGGGCGCGGGGCAGATACGCAGTATTTT
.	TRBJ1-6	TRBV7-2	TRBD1	CAVQGDGAGYNSPLHF	TGTGCCGTCCAGGGGGACGGAGCTGGCTATAATTCACCCCTCCACTTT
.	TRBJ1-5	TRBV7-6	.	CASSLPDRQSNQPQHF	TGTGCCAGCAGCTTACCCGACAGACAGAGCAATCAGCCCCAGCATTTT
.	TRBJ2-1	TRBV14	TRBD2	CASSQDRSGGGPMSYNEQFF	TGTGCCAGCAGCCAAGATCGGTCAGGCGGGGGACCCATGTCCTACAATGAGCAGTTCTTC
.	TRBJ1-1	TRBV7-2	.	CASSLARGFGTEAFF	TGTGCCAGCAGCTTAGCGCGCGGGTTCGGAACTGAAGCTTTCTTT
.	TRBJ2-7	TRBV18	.	CASSPSSKAYEQYF	TGTGCCAGCTCACCATCTTCGAAGGCCTACGAGCAGTACTTC
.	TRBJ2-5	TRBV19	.	CASSTLALETQYF	TGTGCCAGTAGCACACTAGCCTTGGAGACCCAGTACTTC
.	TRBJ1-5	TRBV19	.	CASTMGTAYSNQPQHF	TGTGCCAGTACCATGGGGACGGCCTATAGCAATCAGCCCCAGCATTTT
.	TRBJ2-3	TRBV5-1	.	CASSFTGTSTDTQYF	TGCGCCAGCAGCTTTACCGGTACTAGCACAGATACGCAGTATTTT
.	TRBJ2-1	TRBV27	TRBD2	CASSSSGRNDNEQFF	TGTGCCAGCAGTTCTAGCGGGAGGAATGATAATGAGCAGTTCTTC
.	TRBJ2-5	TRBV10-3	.	CAIRVGETQYF	TGTGCCATCAGGGTCGGGGAGACCCAGTACTTC
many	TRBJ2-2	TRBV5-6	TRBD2	CASSRRGTNTGELFF	TGTGCCAGCAGCCGGCGGGGGACCAACACCGGGGAGCTGTTTTTT
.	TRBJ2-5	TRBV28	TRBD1	CASSPAGQGSETQYF	TGTGCCAGCAGTCCTGCCGGACAGGGTAGTGAGACCCAGTACTTC
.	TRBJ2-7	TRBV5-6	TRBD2	CASSPTSGSFHEQYF	TGTGCCAGCAGCCCGACTAGCGGGAGTTTCCACGAGCAGTACTTC
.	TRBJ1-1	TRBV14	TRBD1	CASSQAGGSNTEAFF	TGTGCCAGCAGCCAAGCAGGGGGCTCGAACACTGAAGCTTTCTTT
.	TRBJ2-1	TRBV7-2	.	CASSLTGTSYNEQFF	TGTGCCAGCAGCTTAACCGGGACAAGCTACAATGAGCAGTTCTTC
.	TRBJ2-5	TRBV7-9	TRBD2	CASSPGLAGDGETQYF	TGTGCCAGCAGCCCCGGACTAGCGGGAGATGGTGAGACCCAGTACTTC
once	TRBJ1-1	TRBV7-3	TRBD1	CASSLGQGRAFF	TGTGCCAGCAGCTTAGGACAGGGAAGAGCTTTCTTT
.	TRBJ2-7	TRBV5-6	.	CASSLVPSYEQYF	TGTGCCAGCAGCTTGGTCCCTAGTTACGAGCAGTACTTC
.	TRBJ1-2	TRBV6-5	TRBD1	CATKGGQGEYGYTF	TGTGCCACCAAGGGAGGACAGGGAGAGTATGGCTACACCTTC
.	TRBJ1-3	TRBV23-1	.	CASTPEREGTGNTIYF	TGCGCCAGCACCCCCGAGCGTGAGGGAACTGGAAACACCATATATTTT
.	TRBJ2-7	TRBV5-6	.	CASSLGDGYEQYF	TGTGCCAGCAGCTTAGGTGACGGGTACGAGCAGTACTTC
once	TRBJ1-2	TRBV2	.	CASSELRGVIYGYTF	TGTGCCAGCAGTGAATTGCGGGGGGTGATCTATGGCTACACCTTC
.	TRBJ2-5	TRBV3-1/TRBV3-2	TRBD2	CASSRTSGQETQYF	TGTGCCAGCAGCCGGACTAGCGGACAAGAGACCCAGTACTTC
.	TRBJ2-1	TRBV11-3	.	CASSLARGKQFF	TGTGCCAGCAGCTTAGCCCGCGGAAAGCAGTTCTTC
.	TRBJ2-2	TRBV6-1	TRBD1	CASSEGDRGPGELFF	TGTGCCAGCAGTGAGGGAGACAGGGGGCCCGGGGAGCTGTTTTTT
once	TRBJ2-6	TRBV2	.	CASSETVRSGANVLTF	TGTGCCAGCAGTGAGACAGTACGCTCTGGGGCCAACGTCCTGACTTTC